This is a list of T cell receptor beta chains from one sample in a study of blood T cell repertoires in COVID-19. Profiled with immunoSEQ multiplex PCR; TCRdb holds only in-frame clones, not every one. The sample lists fewer than 90,000 clones; around three quarters were seen once. The sample comprised peripheral blood. The receptors were sampled from a human donor in a cohort sampled during active COVID-19. CDR3s include the opening cysteine and the closing phenylalanine or tryptophan. D genes are given only for firm matches. Clone size is shown for a subset of rows, as once, few, many or a class of expanded clone.

j_gene: TRBJ2-5; abundance: once; d_gene: TRBD2; v_gene: TRBV29-1; len: 13; CDR3nt: TGCAGCGTTGAGAGCGGGGCCCAAGAGACCCAGTACTTC; CDR3aa: CSVESGAQETQYF
j_gene: TRBJ1-2; abundance: -; d_gene: -; v_gene: TRBV27; len: 12; CDR3nt: TGTGCCAGCAGACGCACAGGGATCGGCTACACCTTC; CDR3aa: CASRRTGIGYTF
j_gene: TRBJ2-7; abundance: few; d_gene: TRBD1; v_gene: TRBV5-4; len: 14; CDR3nt: TGTGCCAGCAGCCGGCAAGCGACAGGGGACGAGCAGTACTTC; CDR3aa: CASSRQATGDEQYF
j_gene: TRBJ2-1; abundance: -; d_gene: -; v_gene: TRBV10-3; len: 15; CDR3nt: TGTGCCATCAGTGAGTCGGGGGCTAGCATGGATGAGCAGTTCTTC; CDR3aa: CAISESGASMDEQFF
j_gene: TRBJ1-2; abundance: -; d_gene: TRBD1; v_gene: TRBV9; len: 15; CDR3nt: TGTGCCAGCAGCGCATACGGACAGGGGTTTAGGGGCTACACCTTC; CDR3aa: CASSAYGQGFRGYTF
j_gene: TRBJ1-2; abundance: -; d_gene: TRBD1; v_gene: TRBV7-8; len: 13; CDR3nt: TGTGCCAGCAGGGGACAGGGTCCTTATGGCTACACCTTC; CDR3aa: CASRGQGPYGYTF
j_gene: TRBJ2-7; abundance: -; d_gene: TRBD2; v_gene: TRBV7-9; len: 13; CDR3nt: TGTGCCGGGAGACTAGCGGGAGGGCAAGAGCAGTACTTC; CDR3aa: CAGRLAGGQEQYF
j_gene: TRBJ2-5; abundance: -; d_gene: TRBD1; v_gene: TRBV18; len: 16; CDR3nt: TGTGCCAGCTCACAACAGGGGTTAGGGCCTCAAGAGACCCAGTACTTC; CDR3aa: CASSQQGLGPQETQYF
j_gene: TRBJ1-5; abundance: -; d_gene: TRBD1; v_gene: TRBV7-8; len: 15; CDR3nt: TGTGCCAGCAGCCCACCGGACAGGGCTGGGCAGCCCCAGCATTTT; CDR3aa: CASSPPDRAGQPQHF
j_gene: TRBJ1-4; abundance: -; d_gene: TRBD1; v_gene: TRBV18; len: 15; CDR3nt: TGTGCCAGCTCACCGACAACAGGGGGGGCGGAAAAACTGTTTTTT; CDR3aa: CASSPTTGGAEKLFF
j_gene: TRBJ1-5; abundance: few; d_gene: -; v_gene: TRBV6-2/TRBV6-3; len: 16; CDR3nt: TGTGCCAGCAGTACGGTGGGGCAAACATTCAATCAGCCCCAGCATTTT; CDR3aa: CASSTVGQTFNQPQHF
j_gene: TRBJ2-7; abundance: -; d_gene: TRBD2; v_gene: TRBV2; len: 13; CDR3nt: TGTGCCAGAGTAAGGCTAGCGGGAAGGGAGCAGTACTTC; CDR3aa: CARVRLAGREQYF
j_gene: TRBJ1-4; abundance: -; d_gene: -; v_gene: TRBV19; len: 14; CDR3nt: TGTGCCAGTAGTATTGGGGCCTCTCCGGAAAAACTGTTTTTT; CDR3aa: CASSIGASPEKLFF
j_gene: TRBJ2-1; abundance: -; d_gene: TRBD2; v_gene: TRBV28; len: 18; CDR3nt: TGTGCCAGCAGTTTTCCGGGACTAGCGGGAGGAAGGGACAATGAGCAGTTCTTC; CDR3aa: CASSFPGLAGGRDNEQFF
j_gene: TRBJ1-1; abundance: -; d_gene: -; v_gene: TRBV18; len: 14; CDR3nt: TGTGCCAGCTCACTATATCAGGAGAACACTGAAGCTTTCTTT; CDR3aa: CASSLYQENTEAFF
j_gene: TRBJ2-1; abundance: -; d_gene: TRBD1; v_gene: TRBV5-8; len: 14; CDR3nt: TGTGCCAGCAGCTTGGGCAGGGGGCGGTTTGGGCAGTTCTTC; CDR3aa: CASSLGRGRFGQFF
j_gene: TRBJ2-1; abundance: -; d_gene: -; v_gene: TRBV7-2; len: 14; CDR3nt: TGTGCCAGCAGCTTAGCTACAGGGTACAATGAGCAGTTCTTC; CDR3aa: CASSLATGYNEQFF
j_gene: TRBJ2-3; abundance: few; d_gene: TRBD2; v_gene: TRBV20-1; len: 16; CDR3nt: TGCAGTGCTAGTCACGGGACTAATCGTGTAGGGGATACGCAGTATTTT; CDR3aa: CSASHGTNRVGDTQYF
j_gene: TRBJ2-7; abundance: -; d_gene: -; v_gene: TRBV15; len: 15; CDR3nt: TGTGCCACCAGCAGAGGGCCGTCCCCACCGGGGGAGCAGTACTTC; CDR3aa: CATSRGPSPPGEQYF
j_gene: TRBJ2-7; abundance: -; d_gene: -; v_gene: TRBV30; len: 13; CDR3nt: TGTGCCTGGAGTCAGGCACTCGGCTACGAGCAGTACTTC; CDR3aa: CAWSQALGYEQYF
j_gene: TRBJ1-3; abundance: -; d_gene: -; v_gene: TRBV5-1; len: 12; CDR3nt: TGCGCCAGCAGCTTTGAGGGAAACACCATATATTTT; CDR3aa: CASSFEGNTIYF
j_gene: TRBJ2-1; abundance: -; d_gene: TRBD1; v_gene: TRBV7-9; len: 15; CDR3nt: TGTGCCAGCAGCCCGGGACAGGGGGTTCACAATGAGCAGTTCTTC; CDR3aa: CASSPGQGVHNEQFF